This note documents a single TCR beta chain sequence. This record belongs to a study of monozygotic twins with inflammatory bowel disease. The CDR3 covers 14 residues. Each CDR3 protein gets one entry in TCRdb, which reprocessed the 5' RACE reads and gives no DNA. This sample's clone table lists 150,000 to 200,000 distinct CDR3 sequences. The sequencing input was blood. V usage is TRBV12-3 or TRBV12-4 and J usage is TRBJ1-5. This sequence originates from a human donor with ulcerative colitis or Crohn's disease, or a healthy co-twin of an affected twin (not recorded which). CDR3: CASREGYSNQPQHF.